The 14 T cell receptor beta chains in this list originate from one sample, sequenced in a study of blood T cells in healthy people across ages. PCR was performed a second time for roughly 7 to 12 cycles using a sample-barcoded 5' primer and a J-beta primer mix. Via MiXCR, TCRdb re-called the 5' RACE reads, giving one row per CDR3 protein. Here the sample spans roughly 1.9 million distinct CDR3 sequences, about 39% being singletons. The sample consisted of blood. The receptor source for this set is a human donor in good health.

V usage is TRBV24-1 and J usage is TRBJ2-3, with 8 nucleotides matching TRBD2. The CDR3 is 14 residues long. The germline V gene has CDR1 KGHDR and CDR2 SFDVKD. Trimming cost V 5 bases and J 4 bases; bases outside gene matches: 4. The CDR3, as DNA: TGTGCCACCAGTGGCGGGACTAGGTCAGATACGCAGTATTTT. Its translation: CATSGGTRSDTQYF.

The genes are TRBV7-2 and TRBJ2-2; D call uncertain. V shed 6 bases and J shed 1 base, with 15 bases lying between them. The germline gives CDR1 SGHTA, CDR2 FQGNSA. The CDR3 has 16 amino acids. Written as DNA, the CDR3 is TGTGCCAGCAGTCGCCAGATCGCACAGAACACCGGGGAGCTGTTTTTT. Translated: CASSRQIAQNTGELFF.

J is TRBJ2-5 and V is TRBV7-3; 8 nucleotides agree with TRBD2. Germline V gene lookup returns CDR1 SGHTA and CDR2 FQGTGA. Trimming took 2 bases from V and 5 from J; bases not matched to a gene: 25. The length of the CDR3 is 21 residues. The CDR3 sequence is CASSLGPTNRGLAEVRETQYF. In DNA form, the CDR3 reads TGTGCCAGCAGCTTAGGGCCAACAAACCGTGGACTAGCTGAAGTTAGGGAGACCCAGTACTTC.

CDR3 region: CASSLKGRGYGYTF. CDR3 DNA: TGTGCCAGCAGTTTAAAGGGCAGGGGGTATGGCTACACCTTC. The genes are TRBV28 and TRBJ1-2; 7 bases fit TRBD1. Per germline, CDR1 MDHEN and CDR2 SYDVKM. The ends lost 2 bases at V and 5 bases at J; junction bases unmatched: 5. This CDR3 region has 14 residues.

V gene TRBV20-1 combines with J gene TRBJ2-5; TRBD1 aligns across 10 bases. Matching the DNA end better, TRBJ2-7 makes the J call doubtful. Per germline, CDR1 DFQATT and CDR2 SNEGSKA (reference sequence). This CDR3 spans 14 amino acids. The CDR3 spells CSARGGTGDDEQYF. The CDR3 bases are TGCAGTGCTAGAGGTGGGACAGGGGACGACGAGCAGTACTTC.

This clonotype was seen only a few times. The V call is TRBV7-8, the J call TRBJ2-6, with a weak D call TRBD2 (5 bases). The CDR3 has 18 residues. Germline CDR1 and CDR2: SGHVS and FQNEAQ. The V gene lost 1 base and the J gene lost 5 bases, with 18 bases spanning the gap. CDR3 nucleotide sequence: TGTGCCAGCAGCTTAGTTGAGGGTATCTCCCTCTGGGCCAACGTCCTGACTTTC. This codes for CASSLVEGISLWANVLTF.

The chain links TRBV2 to TRBJ2-1; no clear D gene. Germline CDR1 SNHLY, CDR2 FYNNEI. Trimming left V 7 bases short and J 8 bases short, with 6 bases between. This CDR3 has 10 amino acids. DNA for the CDR3: TGTGCCAGCAAAGTCCATGAGCAGTTCTTC. It encodes CASKVHEQFF. The variable domain in full, completed from reference TRBV2 and TRBJ2-1, reads EPEVTQTPSHQVTQMGQEVILRCVPISNHLYFYWYRQILGQKVEFLVSFYNNEISEKSEIFDDQFSVERPDGSNFTLKIRSTKLEDSAMYFCASKVHEQFFGPGTRLTVL.

This clonotype was seen a handful of times. Its ends do not fully match the called genes, so a read error is possible. V is TRBV5-1 and J is TRBJ2-7, with 7 bases that match TRBD2. CDR3 size: 14 residues. Germline assignment: CDR1 SGHRS and CDR2 YFSETQ. The CDR3 here is CASTLAGDTYEQYF. In DNA, the CDR3 is TGCGCCAGCACCTTGGCGGGAGATACCTACGAGCAGTACTTC.

The J gene is TRBJ2-2, the V gene TRBV7-9; tentatively, D is TRBD1 or TRBD2 (5 bases each). The CDR3 sequence is 16 residues long. Germline CDR1 is SEHNR and CDR2 is FQNEAQ (reference sequence). V was pared by 4 bases and J by 0 bases, with 12 bases between. The CDR3 DNA sequence: TGTGCCAGCAGCTCGCCGGGACCTACGAACACCGGGGAGCTGTTTTTT. Translating gives CASSSPGPTNTGELFF. The full variable domain, with the rest looked up from reference TRBV7-9 and TRBJ2-2, is DTGVSQNPRHKITKRGQNVTFRCDPISEHNRLYWYRQTLGQGPEFLTYFQNEAQLEKSRLLSDRFSAERPKGSFSTLEIQRTEQGDSAMYLCASSSPGPTNTGELFFGEGSRLTVL.

The chain is built from TRBV27 and TRBJ1-1, with unresolved D. Germline V lookup: CDR1 MNHEY, CDR2 SMNVEV (reference sequence). This CDR3 is built from 14 residues. Deletions cut 7 bases from V and 0 bases from J, with 12 bases between. CDR3 loop: CASKDTTLNTEAFF. Here the CDR3 DNA reads TGTGCCAGCAAGGATACAACACTGAACACTGAAGCTTTCTTT.

The chain combines TRBV6-5 with TRBJ2-5, with a tentative D call TRBD1 (7 bases). V was shortened by 6 bases and J by 4 bases, with 18 bases between the two germline ends. Germline V gene lookup returns CDR1 MNHEY and CDR2 SVGAGI. The CDR3 consists of 15 residues. CDR3 sequence (DNA): TGTGCCAGCAGACCTCATCAGGGGGGCAGAGAGACCCAGTACTTC. It specifies CASRPHQGGRETQYF.

This clonotype showed up just a few times. The chain links TRBV10-3 to TRBJ1-2, with no clear D. The V end lost 2 bases, the J end lost 2 bases, and 12 bases lay between the germline ends. Per germline, CDR1 ENHRY and CDR2 SYGVKD. This CDR3 has 15 amino acids. The CDR3, as DNA: TGTGCCATCAGTGAGGGTCGGGAGAGGAACTATGGCTACACCTTC. This codes for CAISEGRERNYGYTF.

In its sample, this clonotype was seen a few times. V is TRBV4-3 and J is TRBJ2-1, with no clear D. The germline gives CDR1 LGHNA, CDR2 YSLEER. This CDR3 is built from 15 residues. V was clipped by 0 bases and J by 3 bases, with 9 bases between them. The CDR3 DNA follows: TGCGCCAGCAGCCAAGATATCAGTTTCTACAATGAGCAGTTCTTC. This translates into CASSQDISFYNEQFF.

The rearrangement links TRBV18 to TRBJ2-1, with 7 positions matching TRBD2. Germline CDR1 is KGHSH and CDR2 is LQKENI. The V and J ends lost 3 bases and 3 bases, in that order; junction bases with no gene match: 8. This CDR3 is 16 amino acids long. CDR3 sequence reads: CASSPGAGLNYNEQFF. The CDR3 DNA is TGTGCCAGCTCACCCGGAGCGGGACTAAACTACAATGAGCAGTTCTTC.